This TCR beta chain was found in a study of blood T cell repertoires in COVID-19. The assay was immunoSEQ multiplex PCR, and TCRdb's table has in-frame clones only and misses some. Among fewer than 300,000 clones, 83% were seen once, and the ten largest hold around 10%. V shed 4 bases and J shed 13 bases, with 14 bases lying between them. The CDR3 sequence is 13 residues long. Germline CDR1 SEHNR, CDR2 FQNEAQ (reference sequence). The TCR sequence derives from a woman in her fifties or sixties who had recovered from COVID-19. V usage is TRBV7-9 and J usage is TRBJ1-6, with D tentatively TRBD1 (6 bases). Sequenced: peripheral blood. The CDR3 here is CASSSHRDLPLHF. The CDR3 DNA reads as TGTGCCAGCAGCTCTCACAGGGATCTTCCCCTCCACTTT.